This T cell receptor beta chain was retrieved from a study of Graves' ophthalmopathy and Graves' hyperthyroidism. Study findings and constraints: At 70.59% sensitivity and approximately 74% specificity, the model predicted progression of the ophthalmopathy. Most thyroid clonotypes expanded beyond 0.001 frequency were also found in blood. In separating ophthalmopathy from stable hyperthyroidism, a 13-signature model achieved roughly 89% sensitivity and 70% to 83% specificity.

RNA transcripts served as template for amplifying TCR beta CDR3 sequences. In the first round, RT-PCR was carried out with HTBI primers, and a multiplex PCR formed the second round. Each CDR3 protein gets one entry after TCRdb re-called the multiplex PCR reads with MiXCR. The sample contains about 410,000 distinct CDR3 sequences, about 18% of which appear only once. This clonotype was picked up many times. Its matching antigen is unknown. The TCR was taken from a woman aged 18-29 years with Graves' ophthalmopathy. Sample: peripheral blood.

The CDR3 protein is CASSLQGGANVLTF. The DNA for the CDR3 is TGTGCCAGCAGTCTGCAGGGAGGGGCCAACGTCCTGACTTTC. The V and J genes are TRBV27 and TRBJ2-6; weak D call: TRBD1 (5 bases). V lost 5 bases, J lost 4 bases, and 9 bases lay in between. This CDR3 comprises 14 residues. The germline gives CDR1 MNHEY, CDR2 SMNVEV (reference sequence).